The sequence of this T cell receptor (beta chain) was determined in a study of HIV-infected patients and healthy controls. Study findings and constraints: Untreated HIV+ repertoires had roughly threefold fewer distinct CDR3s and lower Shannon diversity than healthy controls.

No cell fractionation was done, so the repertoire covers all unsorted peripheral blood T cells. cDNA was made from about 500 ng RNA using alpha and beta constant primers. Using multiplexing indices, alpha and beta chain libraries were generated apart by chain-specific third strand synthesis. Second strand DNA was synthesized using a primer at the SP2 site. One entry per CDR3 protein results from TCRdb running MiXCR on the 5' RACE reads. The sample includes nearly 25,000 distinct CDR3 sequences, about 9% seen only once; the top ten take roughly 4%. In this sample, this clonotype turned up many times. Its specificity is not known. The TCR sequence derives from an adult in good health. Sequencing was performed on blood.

In DNA, the CDR3 is TGTGCCATCAGTGAACAGCGGGGGGGATCCACAGATACGCAGTATTTT. It is translated as CAISEQRGGSTDTQYF. The rearrangement links TRBV10-3 to TRBJ2-3, with TRBD2 matching 10 bases. Per the germline V gene, CDR1 is ENHRY and CDR2 is SYGVKD. This CDR3 has 16 residues. V dropped 3 bases and J dropped 2; count of bases not matched to a gene: 5.